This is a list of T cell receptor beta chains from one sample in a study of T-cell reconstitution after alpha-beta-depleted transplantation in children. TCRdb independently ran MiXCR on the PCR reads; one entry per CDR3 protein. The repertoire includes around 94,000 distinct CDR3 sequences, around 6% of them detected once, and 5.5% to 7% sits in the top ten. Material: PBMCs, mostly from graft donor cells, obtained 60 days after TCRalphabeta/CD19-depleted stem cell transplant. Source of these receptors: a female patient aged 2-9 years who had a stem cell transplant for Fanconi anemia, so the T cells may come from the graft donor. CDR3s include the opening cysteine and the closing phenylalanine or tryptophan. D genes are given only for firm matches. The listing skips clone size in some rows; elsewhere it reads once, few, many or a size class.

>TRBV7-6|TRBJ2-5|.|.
CASSFSQGYQETQYF
TGTGCCAGCAGCTTCTCACAGGGATACCAAGAGACCCAGTACTTC
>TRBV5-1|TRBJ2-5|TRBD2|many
CASSSSPGLAEETQYF
TGCGCCAGCAGCTCGTCTCCGGGACTAGCAGAAGAGACCCAGTACTTC
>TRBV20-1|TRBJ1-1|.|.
CSAKMNTEAFF
TGCAGTGCTAAAATGAACACTGAAGCTTTCTTT
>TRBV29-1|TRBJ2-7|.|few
CSVGGAADYEQYF
TGCAGCGTTGGGGGGGCGGCCGACTACGAGCAGTACTTC
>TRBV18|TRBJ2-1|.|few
CASSPVWEYEQFF
TGTGCCAGCTCACCGGTTTGGGAGTATGAGCAGTTCTTC
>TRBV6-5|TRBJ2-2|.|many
CASSSPRGTRTGELFF
TGTGCCAGCAGTTCGCCGAGGGGGACTCGCACCGGGGAGCTGTTTTTT
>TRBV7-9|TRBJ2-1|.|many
CASSLLGGPEQFF
TGTGCCAGCAGCCTTTTAGGGGGGCCCGAGCAGTTCTTC
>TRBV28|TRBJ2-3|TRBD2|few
CASSVFPVGTSGLDTQYF
TGTGCCAGCAGCGTGTTTCCCGTCGGGACTAGCGGGTTAGATACGCAGTATTTT
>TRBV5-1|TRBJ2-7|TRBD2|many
CASSLGGTSGATPYEQYF
TGCGCCAGCAGCTTGGGGGGGACTAGCGGGGCCACCCCCTACGAGCAGTACTTC
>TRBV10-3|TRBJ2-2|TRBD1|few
CAISEMGQGNTGELFF
TGTGCCATCAGCGAGATGGGACAGGGGAACACCGGGGAGCTGTTTTTT
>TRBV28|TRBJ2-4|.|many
CASSPAGLKNIQYF
TGTGCCAGCAGCCCGGCGGGACTTAAAAACATTCAGTACTTC
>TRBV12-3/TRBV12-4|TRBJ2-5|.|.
CASSVKRSGLQETQYF
TGTGCCAGCAGTGTTAAGAGGTCGGGGCTCCAAGAGACCCAGTACTTC
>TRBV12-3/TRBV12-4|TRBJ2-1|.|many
CASSLGWNEQFF
TGTGCCAGCAGTTTGGGGTGGAATGAGCAGTTCTTC
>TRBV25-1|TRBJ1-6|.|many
CASSEAVYNSPLHF
TGTGCCAGCAGTGAAGCGGTGTATAATTCACCCCTCCACTTT
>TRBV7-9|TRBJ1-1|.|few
CASSLEVLEAFF
TGTGCCAGCAGCTTAGAGGTCCTTGAAGCTTTCTTT
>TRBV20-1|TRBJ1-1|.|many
CSASLPLATEAFF
TGCAGTGCTAGTCTGCCTTTGGCCACTGAAGCTTTCTTT
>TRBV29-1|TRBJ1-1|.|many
CSVDTRDLDLNTEAFF
TGCAGCGTAGATACGAGGGACCTGGACCTAAACACTGAAGCTTTCTTT
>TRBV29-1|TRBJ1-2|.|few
CSVRTPYYGYTF
TGCAGCGTCCGTACCCCTTACTATGGCTACACCTTC
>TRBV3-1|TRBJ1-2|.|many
CASSQDGGGYGYTF
TGTGCCAGCAGCCAAGATGGGGGCGGCTATGGCTACACCTTC
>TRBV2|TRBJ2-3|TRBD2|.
CASRGLAGGPPYF
TGTGCCAGCAGAGGACTAGCGGGGGGGCCCCCCTATTTT
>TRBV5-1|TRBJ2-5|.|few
CASSRGGAQETQYF
TGCGCCAGCAGCCGAGGAGGCGCTCAAGAGACCCAGTACTTC
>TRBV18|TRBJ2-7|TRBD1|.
CASSLERTGSYEQYF
TGTGCCAGCTCACTAGAACGGACAGGTTCCTACGAGCAGTACTTC
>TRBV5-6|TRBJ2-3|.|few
CASSLAGGRPDTQYF
TGTGCCAGCAGCTTGGCCGGGGGACGACCAGATACGCAGTATTTT
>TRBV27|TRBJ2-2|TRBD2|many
CASSLTLAGRTGELFF
TGTGCCAGCAGTCTTACTCTAGCGGGAAGGACCGGGGAGCTGTTTTTT
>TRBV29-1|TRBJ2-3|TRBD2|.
CSATAGGSDTQYF
TGCAGCGCAACTGCCGGGGGGTCAGATACGCAGTATTTT
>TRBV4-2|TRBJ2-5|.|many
CASSQEGSGVRSETQYF
TGTGCCAGCAGCCAAGAGGGATCGGGGGTGAGGAGTGAGACCCAGTACTTC
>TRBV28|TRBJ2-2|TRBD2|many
CASTLWLAGGSTGELFF
TGTGCCAGCACCCTCTGGCTAGCGGGAGGGTCCACCGGGGAGCTGTTTTTT
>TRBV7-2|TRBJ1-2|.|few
CASSLSVGNYGYTF
TGTGCCAGCAGCTTATCTGTCGGAAACTATGGCTACACCTTC
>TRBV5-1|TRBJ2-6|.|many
CASSSQGSGANVLTF
TGCGCCAGCAGCTCACAGGGATCCGGGGCCAACGTCCTGACTTTC
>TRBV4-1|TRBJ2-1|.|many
CASSQDHIPRVQIYNEQFF
TGCGCCAGCAGCCAAGATCACATCCCCAGGGTCCAGATCTACAATGAGCAGTTCTTC
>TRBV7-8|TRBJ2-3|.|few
CASSLGSSTDTQYF
TGTGCCAGCAGCTTAGGGAGTAGCACAGATACGCAGTATTTT
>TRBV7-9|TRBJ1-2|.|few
CASSPFESSGYGYTF
TGTGCCAGCAGCCCGTTTGAGAGCTCAGGCTATGGCTACACCTTC
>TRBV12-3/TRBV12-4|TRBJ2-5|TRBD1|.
CASCLRTGHYVGYLGTQYF
TGTGCCAGCTGTTTGCGGACAGGGCATTATGTGGGTTACTTAGGGACCCAGTACTTC
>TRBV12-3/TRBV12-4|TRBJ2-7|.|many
CASSLAGGPPYF
TGTGCCAGCAGCCTCGCTGGGGGACCTCCGTACTTC
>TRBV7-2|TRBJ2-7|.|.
CASSSTPSYEQYF
TGTGCCAGCAGCTCCACCCCCTCCTACGAGCAGTACTTC
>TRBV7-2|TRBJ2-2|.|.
CASSLLVWGATGELFF
TGTGCCAGCAGCTTATTAGTCTGGGGCGCCACCGGGGAGCTGTTTTTT
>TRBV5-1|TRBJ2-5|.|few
CASSLATGGVETQYF
TGCGCCAGCAGCTTGGCGACAGGAGGCGTGGAGACCCAGTACTTC
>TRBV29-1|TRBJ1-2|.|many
CSVEHGWDYGYTF
TGCAGCGTTGAACACGGGTGGGACTATGGCTACACCTTC
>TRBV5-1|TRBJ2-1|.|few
CASSLDSFYNEQFF
TGCGCCAGCAGCTTGGACTCCTTCTACAATGAGCAGTTCTTC
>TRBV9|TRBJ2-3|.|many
CASSREGGPLTDTQYF
TGTGCCAGCAGCCGGGAAGGGGGACCACTCACAGATACGCAGTATTTT